This T cell receptor (beta chain) was sequenced during a study of blood T cell repertoires in COVID-19. Study-wide background: COVID-19 samples from acute and convalescent phases originated in the United States, Italy and Spain. From T cells, B-cell-depleted T cells, or PBMCs came the material, which was cDNA or gDNA.

The CDR3 length is 15 residues. Germline assignment: CDR1 SGHRS and CDR2 YFSETQ. Germline trimming cut 3 bases from V and 1 base from J; bases unmatched to any gene: 7. Study processing details: Amplifying reference gene primers gave estimates of nucleated cell counts. Libraries were prepared by immunoSEQ multiplex PCR; TCRdb keeps only in-frame clonotypes and omits some of them. That table is the source of V, J and clone size, and D and trimming were worked out from the DNA. The sample lists around 60,000 clones; around nine tenths were seen once. This clone has a handful of counts. This chain connects TRBV5-1 to TRBJ2-7; 7 bases map to TRBD1. The sequenced sample was peripheral blood. This TCR was recovered from a man aged 55 to 70 with acute or convalescent COVID-19. CDR3 bases: TGCGCCAGCAGCTGGACAGGTTCCGTATCCTACGAGCAGTACTTC. It encodes CASSWTGSVSYEQYF.